This paragraph covers one TCR beta chain sequence. The whole isolated RNA underwent reverse transcription, so sequencing captured expressed TCRB transcripts. Profiled with immunoSEQ multiplex PCR; TCRdb holds only in-frame clones, not every one. The sample holds 400,000 to 600,000 clones, about 29% seen once. Germline V CDR1 and CDR2: SQVTM, ANQGSEA. This CDR3 spans 13 amino acids. V was trimmed by 3 bases and J by 2 bases, leaving 10 bases between them. The sample is drawn from a study of beta chain features in type 1 diabetes. Every donor had blood drawn once into heparin, roughly 120 mL on average. This sequence was found in a man between 18 and 35 years old in good health. Sequenced sample: naive CD4+ T cells from blood. The V call is TRBV29-1, the J call TRBJ1-2; D is unresolved. CDR3 sequence (DNA): TGCAGCGTTGAGGCCCGGACGAACTATGGCTACACCTTC. Protein sequence: CSVEARTNYGYTF.